This T cell receptor beta chain was recovered during a study of T cell repertoires in cytomegalovirus infection. About the study: Indicated by public TCR beta signatures were CMV infection and matching HLA type.

Regarding the study as a whole: The ex vivo response was dominated by HLA-C-restricted CMV-specific TCR beta clonotypes. Cumulative public TCR beta family frequency identified CMV carriers with the relevant HLA.

TCRdb passed the reads through MiXCR, listing each CDR3 protein once. The table includes roughly 250,000 distinct CDR3 sequences, more than 9% detected once. V dropped 3 bases and J dropped 7 bases, with 19 bases sitting between them. This CDR3 comprises 15 residues. Germline V gene sequence: CDR1 GTSNPN, CDR2 SVGIG (reference sequence). This clonotype was recorded a few times. The antigen is unknown. The sequence was obtained from a human donor in good health (CMV status not recorded). Some clones in this sample may be carry-over from other donors' samples. The rearrangement uses TRBV30 and TRBJ1-5; unclear D gene. Sequenced: PBMCs. The CDR3 bases are TGTGCCTGGAGAAGCAAATCGGAGGGCGGGCAGCCCCAGCATTTT. This sequence encodes CAWRSKSEGGQPQHF.